This T cell receptor (beta chain) was recorded in a study of somatic mutations in cytotoxic T cells in rheumatoid arthritis. In regard to this clone: Its cognate antigen is unknown.

V was clipped by 5 bases and J by 4 bases, with 6 bases between them. Looked up from germline, CDR1 is MNHNY and CDR2 is SVGAGI (reference sequence). The CDR3 is made up of 12 amino acids. The protocol was immunoSEQ multiplex PCR, while the TCRdb copy is restricted to in-frame clones and leaves out a portion. The sample includes approximately 11,000 clones, around 74% of them seen just once. Findings and caveats of the study: Healthy controls did not share the age-linked increase in CD8+ clonality seen in rheumatoid arthritis patients. Among rheumatoid arthritis patients and age-matched healthy controls, CD8+ T-cell clonality was not significantly different. More than 20% of CD8+ cells belonged to the largest clone in 8 of 65 patients.

CD4+ cells and CD8+ cells were each obtained through positive magnetic bead selection, and their purity was assessed by flow cytometry. The sequencing input was CD8+ T cells sorted from blood. This chain uses TRBV6-6 with TRBJ1-3; D remains unclear. The clonotype was recovered from a woman between 40 and 55 years old in good health. CDR3 bases: TGTGCCAGCAGTCCTACCGGAAACACCATATATTTT. This sequence encodes CASSPTGNTIYF.